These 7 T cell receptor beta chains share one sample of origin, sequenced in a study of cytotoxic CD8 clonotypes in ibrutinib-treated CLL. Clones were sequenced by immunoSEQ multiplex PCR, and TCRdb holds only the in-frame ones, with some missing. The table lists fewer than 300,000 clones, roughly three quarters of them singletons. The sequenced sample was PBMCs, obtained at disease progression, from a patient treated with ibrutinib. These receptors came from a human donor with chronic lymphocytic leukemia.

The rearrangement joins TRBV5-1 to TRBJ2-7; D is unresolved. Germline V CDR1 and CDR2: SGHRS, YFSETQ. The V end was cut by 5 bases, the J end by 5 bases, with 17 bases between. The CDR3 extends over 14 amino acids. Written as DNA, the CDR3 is TGCGCCAGCAGACCACAGACTCTAGTTGACGAGCAGTACTTC. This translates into CASRPQTLVDEQYF. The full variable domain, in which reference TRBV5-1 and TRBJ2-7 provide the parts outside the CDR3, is KAGVTQTPRYLIKTRGQQVTLSCSPISGHRSVSWYQQTPGQGLQFLFEYFSETQRNKGNFPGRFSGRQFSNSRSEMNVSTLELGDSALYLCASRPQTLVDEQYFGPGTRLTVT.

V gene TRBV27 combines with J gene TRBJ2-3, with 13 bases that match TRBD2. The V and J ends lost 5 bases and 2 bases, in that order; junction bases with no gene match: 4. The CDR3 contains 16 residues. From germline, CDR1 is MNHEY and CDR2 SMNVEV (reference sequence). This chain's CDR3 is CASSPGLAGVTDTQYF. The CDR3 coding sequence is TGTGCCAGCAGTCCCGGACTAGCGGGAGTCACAGATACGCAGTATTTT.

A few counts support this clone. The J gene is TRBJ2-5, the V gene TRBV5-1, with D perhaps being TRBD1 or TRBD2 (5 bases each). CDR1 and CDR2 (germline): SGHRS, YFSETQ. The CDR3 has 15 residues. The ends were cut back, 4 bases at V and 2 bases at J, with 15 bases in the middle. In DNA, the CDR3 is TGCGCCAGCAGCGAGGACGGGGCCCTGCAAGAGACCCAGTACTTC. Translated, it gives CASSEDGALQETQYF.

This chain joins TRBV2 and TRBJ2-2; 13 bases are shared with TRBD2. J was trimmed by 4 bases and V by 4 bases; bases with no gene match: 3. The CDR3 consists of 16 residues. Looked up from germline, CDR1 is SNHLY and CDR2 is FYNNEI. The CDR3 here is CASSGLAGGFTGELFF. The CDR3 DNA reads TGTGCCAGCAGTGGACTAGCGGGGGGATTCACCGGGGAGCTGTTTTTT.

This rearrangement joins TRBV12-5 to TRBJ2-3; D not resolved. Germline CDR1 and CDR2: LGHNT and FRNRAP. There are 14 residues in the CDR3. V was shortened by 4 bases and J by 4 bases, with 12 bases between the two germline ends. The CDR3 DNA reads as TGTGCTAGTGGTTCCCCCTGGAGACCAGATACGCAGTATTTT. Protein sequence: CASGSPWRPDTQYF.

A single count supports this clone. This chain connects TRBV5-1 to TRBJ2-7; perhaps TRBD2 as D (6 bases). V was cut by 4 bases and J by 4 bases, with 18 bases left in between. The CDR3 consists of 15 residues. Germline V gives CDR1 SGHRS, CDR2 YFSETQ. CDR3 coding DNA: TGCGCCAGCAGCCTGAGATCCGGGGGAGTTTACGAGCAGTACTTC. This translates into CASSLRSGGVYEQYF.

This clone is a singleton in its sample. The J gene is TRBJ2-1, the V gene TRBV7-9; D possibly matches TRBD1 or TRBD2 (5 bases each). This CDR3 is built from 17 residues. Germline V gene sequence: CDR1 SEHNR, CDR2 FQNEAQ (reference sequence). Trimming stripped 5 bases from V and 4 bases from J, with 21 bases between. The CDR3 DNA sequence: TGTGCCAGCAGCACCCAAAGGGGCTCCGGGATATACAATGAGCAGTTCTTC. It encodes CASSTQRGSGIYNEQFF.